The present T cell receptor (beta chain) was sequenced within a study of identifying expanded T cells in peripheral blood. In regard to this clone: Its antigen remains unknown.

Healthy donors had no documented immune events, such as infections, while sampled. Study-wide points: Across healthy donors, higher total template counts meant significantly greater roughly 2-week count variance. Technical replicates showed roughly 1.2 changed clones; approximately 2 weeks 15 to 20; four weeks 19.

CDR3 size: 13 residues. V lost 4 bases and J 7 bases, leaving 10 bases between the germline ends. The germline V gene encodes CDR1 PRHDT and CDR2 FYEKMQ (reference sequence). The protocol was immunoSEQ multiplex PCR, while the TCRdb copy is restricted to in-frame clones and leaves out a portion. The table records about 110,000 clones, around 89% of them present only once. This receptor was identified in a person aged 18 to 75 in good health. The specimen sequenced was blood. The V gene is TRBV13, the J gene TRBJ2-2, with a possible D match to TRBD1 (6 bases). The CDR3 bases are TGTGCCAGCAGCTCCTACAGGGTCGGGGAGCTGTTTTTT. Translated: CASSSYRVGELFF.